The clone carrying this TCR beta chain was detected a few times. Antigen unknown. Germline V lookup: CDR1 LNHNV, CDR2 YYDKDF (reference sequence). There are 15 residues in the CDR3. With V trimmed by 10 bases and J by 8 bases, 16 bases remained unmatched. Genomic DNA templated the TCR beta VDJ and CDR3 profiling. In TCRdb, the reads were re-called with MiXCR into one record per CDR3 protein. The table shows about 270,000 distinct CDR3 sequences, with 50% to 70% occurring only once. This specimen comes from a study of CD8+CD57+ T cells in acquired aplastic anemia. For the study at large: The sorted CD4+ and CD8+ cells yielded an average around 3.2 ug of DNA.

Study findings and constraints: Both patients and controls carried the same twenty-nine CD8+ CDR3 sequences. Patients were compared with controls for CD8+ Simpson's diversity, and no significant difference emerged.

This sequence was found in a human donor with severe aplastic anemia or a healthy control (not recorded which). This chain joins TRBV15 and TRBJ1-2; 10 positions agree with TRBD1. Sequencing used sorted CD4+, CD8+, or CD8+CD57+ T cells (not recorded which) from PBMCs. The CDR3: CASSSETGGRGGYTF. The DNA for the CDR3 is TGTGCCAGCAGTTCCGAGACAGGGGGCAGGGGAGGCTACACCTTC.